Listed here are 19 T cell receptor beta chains from one sample, sequenced in a study of shared clonotypes between healthy human individuals. Method: immunoSEQ multiplex PCR; TCRdb's copy keeps in-frame clones and lacks some. The data contain 2 million to 3 million clones, under 95% of them seen just once; the ten biggest clones take up approximately 0.37%. The sequenced sample was naive CD4+ T cells from PBMCs. Noted subset: CD45RA+ positively selected. The source of these receptors is a young man in good health. Some clones in this sample may be carry-over from other donors' samples.

The chain has TRBV29-1 and TRBJ2-5, with D uncertain. The germline V gene encodes CDR1 SQVTM and CDR2 ANQGSEA. CDR3 length: 12 amino acids. The V gene lost 7 bases and the J gene lost 0 bases, with 9 bases spanning the gap. CDR3 DNA: TGCAGCGGAAACCGGGACCAAGAGACCCAGTACTTC. Protein: CSGNRDQETQYF.

This chain joins TRBV4-1 and TRBJ2-1, with D possibly matching TRBD2 (6 bases). V was shortened by 3 bases and J by 7 bases, with 13 bases between the two germline ends. The length of the CDR3 is 14 residues. CDR1 is MGHRA and CDR2 is YSYEKL in the germline V gene. The chain's CDR3 is CASSQTGLPNEQFF. As DNA, the CDR3 is TGCGCCAGCAGCCAGACTGGACTACCGAATGAGCAGTTCTTC.

J is TRBJ2-6 and V is TRBV11-3, with D uncertain. V lost 4 bases to trimming and J lost 4 bases, with 5 bases between them. The CDR3 loop spans 13 amino acids. Per germline, CDR1 SGHNT and CDR2 YENEEA. CDR3 nucleotides: TGTGCCAGCAGCTCGTACGGGGCCAACGTCCTGACTTTC. This translates into CASSSYGANVLTF.

Written as DNA, the CDR3 is TGCGCCAGCAGCTACTTGACATCCGGGGCCAACGTCCTGACTTTC. Its translation: CASSYLTSGANVLTF. The rearrangement joins TRBV5-1 to TRBJ2-6; no clear D. Trimming left V 3 bases short and J 4 bases short, with 11 bases between. The CDR3 is 15 amino acids. CDR1 is SGHRS and CDR2 is YFSETQ in the germline V gene.

With respect to this clone: This sample includes further DNA sequences coding for the same CDR3. The genes are TRBV29-1 and TRBJ2-5; D is perhaps TRBD2 (7 bases). The CDR3 contains 12 residues. Germline V gene sequence: CDR1 SQVTM, CDR2 ANQGSEA. Trimming cost V 5 bases and J 5 bases, with 12 bases left between them. CDR3 nucleotides: TGCAGCGTTTCGGGGGGCGGGGAGACCCAGTACTTC. Translated: CSVSGGGETQYF.

This rearrangement joins TRBV6-1 to TRBJ2-7; no clear D gene. Germline assignment: CDR1 MNHNS and CDR2 SASEGT. The CDR3 sequence is 14 residues long. Between the trimmed V and J ends, which lost 8 bases and 2 bases, there was a span of 16 bases. As DNA, the CDR3 is TGTGCCAGCGCTGCGGTGGGTATCACCTACGAGCAGTACTTC. It is translated as CASAAVGITYEQYF.

This clone has just one count. J is TRBJ2-5 and V is TRBV28; D gene unclear. The germline V gene has CDR1 MDHEN and CDR2 SYDVKM. The CDR3 totals 14 residues. Between the trimmed V and J ends, which lost 3 bases and 3 bases, there was a span of 11 bases. CDR3 nucleotide sequence: TGTGCCAGCAGTTTTAGGGTCACAAAAGAGACCCAGTACTTC. Its protein product is CASSFRVTKETQYF.

Note on this clone: Other DNA sequences in this specimen translate into the identical CDR3. The CDR3 DNA is TGCGCCAGCAGCTTGGAAGGGGACTCCTACGAGCAGTACTTC. It is translated as CASSLEGDSYEQYF. V gene TRBV5-1 combines with J gene TRBJ2-7, with TRBD1 as a possible D gene (5 bases). The germline V gene has CDR1 SGHRS and CDR2 YFSETQ. V was trimmed by 0 bases and J by 0 bases, leaving 7 bases between them. This CDR3 is built from 14 residues.

V is TRBV28 and J is TRBJ1-1; D call uncertain. This CDR3 is built from 14 residues. Germline V gene sequence: CDR1 MDHEN, CDR2 SYDVKM. V was pared by 2 bases and J by 6 bases, with 13 bases between. Written as DNA, the CDR3 is TGTGCCAGCAGTTTAGGTCTTCTTAGGGCTGAAGCTTTCTTT. The encoded protein is CASSLGLLRAEAFF.

Only one count was recorded for this clone. V is TRBV4-2 and J is TRBJ2-7; the match to TRBD1 covers 7 bases. V shed 0 bases and J 2 bases; nucleotides not matched to a gene: 7. The V gene's germline CDR1 is LGHNA and CDR2 YNFKEQ. This CDR3 contains 16 residues. The CDR3 reads CASSQDVVTGTYEQYF. The CDR3 bases are TGTGCCAGCAGCCAAGATGTGGTGACAGGGACCTACGAGCAGTACTTC.

The rearrangement uses TRBV7-3 and TRBJ2-3, with D perhaps TRBD2 (5 bases). The CDR3 loop spans 16 amino acids. V lost 4 bases and J 1 base, leaving 15 bases between the germline ends. CDR1 SGHTA and CDR2 FQGTGA come from the germline V gene. CDR3 region: CASSSSFGARTDTQYF. The CDR3 DNA is TGTGCCAGCAGCTCTAGCTTTGGAGCCCGCACAGATACGCAGTATTTT.

This rearrangement joins TRBV9 to TRBJ2-1; TRBD1 or TRBD2 may be the D gene (5 bases each). Germline CDR1 is SGDLS and CDR2 is YYNGEE. This CDR3 has 14 amino acids. Between the trimmed V and J ends, which lost 0 bases and 5 bases, there was a span of 9 bases. Here the CDR3 DNA reads TGTGCCAGCAGCGTAGGGGGGACCGACAATGAGCAGTTCTTC. It is translated as CASSVGGTDNEQFF.

The chain uses TRBV5-6 and TRBJ2-7; 10 bases map to TRBD1. The CDR3 has 16 residues. The V gene's germline CDR1 is SGHDT and CDR2 YYEEEE. The J segment lost 1 base and the V segment lost 4 bases, leaving 8 bases of the junction unmatched. CDR3 sequence (DNA): TGTGCCAGCAGCGGCCGGACAGGGGGTCTTTCCTACGAGCAGTACTTC. It translates to CASSGRTGGLSYEQYF.

V gene TRBV7-2 combines with J gene TRBJ2-7, with D possibly being TRBD1 (5 bases). The germline V gene has CDR1 SGHTA and CDR2 FQGNSA. The CDR3 totals 14 residues. Trimming stripped 6 bases from V and 0 bases from J, with 12 bases between. CDR3 nucleotide sequence: TGTGCCAGCAGGTCCGGACATTACTCCTACGAGCAGTACTTC. Its translation is CASRSGHYSYEQYF.

This chain connects TRBV5-1 to TRBJ1-3; 8 nucleotides line up with TRBD1. The CDR3 runs 18 residues. Germline lookup yields CDR1 SGHRS and CDR2 YFSETQ. The ends lost 1 base at V and 0 bases at J; junction bases unmatched: 9. CDR3 protein: CASSLSFGQGFSGNTIYF. The CDR3 nucleotides read TGCGCCAGCAGCTTGAGCTTTGGACAGGGTTTCTCTGGAAACACCATATATTTT.

The chain carries TRBV28 and TRBJ1-5, with D possibly TRBD1 on 6 matching bases. CDR3 length: 15 residues. Trimming left V 8 bases short and J 2 bases short, with 16 bases between. CDR1 is MDHEN and CDR2 is SYDVKM in the germline V gene. The CDR3 sequence is CASYNLQGRNQPQHF. The CDR3 nucleotides read TGTGCCAGCTATAATCTACAGGGACGCAATCAGCCCCAGCATTTT.

V is TRBV28 and J is TRBJ2-7; TRBD1 is a possible D gene (6 bases). From germline, CDR1 is MDHEN and CDR2 SYDVKM. The CDR3 loop spans 16 amino acids. V was cut by 4 bases and J by 0 bases, with 16 bases left in between. The CDR3 DNA sequence: TGTGCCAGCAGTTCCCCTAGGACAGCATCCTCCTACGAGCAGTACTTC. Amino acid sequence: CASSSPRTASSYEQYF.

The V call is TRBV7-9, the J call TRBJ2-7; D not certain. Deletions cut 5 bases from V and 1 base from J, with 15 bases between. The CDR3 extends over 15 amino acids. Germline CDR1 is SEHNR and CDR2 is FQNEAQ (reference sequence). CDR3 sequence: CASSHTPQQSYEQYF. The CDR3 region has the DNA TGTGCCAGCAGCCACACACCGCAGCAGTCCTACGAGCAGTACTTC.

The V and J genes are TRBV7-9 and TRBJ1-1, with 7 bases fitting TRBD1. This CDR3 is 14 amino acids long. Germline V lookup: CDR1 SEHNR, CDR2 FQNEAQ (reference sequence). J gave up 4 bases and V 2 bases, and 4 bases lay outside the gene matches. The DNA for the CDR3 is TGTGCCAGCAGCTTATTGACAGGGACCACTGAAGCTTTCTTT. Encoded protein: CASSLLTGTTEAFF. The complete variable domain, with remaining parts taken from reference TRBV7-9 and TRBJ1-1, reads DTGVSQNPRHKITKRGQNVTFRCDPISEHNRLYWYRQTLGQGPEFLTYFQNEAQLEKSRLLSDRFSAERPKGSFSTLEIQRTEQGDSAMYLCASSLLTGTTEAFFGQGTRLTVV.